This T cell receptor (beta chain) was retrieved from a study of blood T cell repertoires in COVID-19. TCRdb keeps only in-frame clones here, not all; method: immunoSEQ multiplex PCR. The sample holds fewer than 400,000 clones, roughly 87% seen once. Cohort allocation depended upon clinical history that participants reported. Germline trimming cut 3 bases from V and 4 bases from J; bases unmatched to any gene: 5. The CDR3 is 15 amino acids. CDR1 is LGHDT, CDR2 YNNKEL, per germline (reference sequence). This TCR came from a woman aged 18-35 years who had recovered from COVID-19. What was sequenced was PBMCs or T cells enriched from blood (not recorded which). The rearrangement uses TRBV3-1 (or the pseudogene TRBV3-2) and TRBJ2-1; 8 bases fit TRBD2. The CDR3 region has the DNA TGTGCCAGCAGCCATACTAGCGGCGGTTACAATGAGCAGTTCTTC. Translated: CASSHTSGGYNEQFF.